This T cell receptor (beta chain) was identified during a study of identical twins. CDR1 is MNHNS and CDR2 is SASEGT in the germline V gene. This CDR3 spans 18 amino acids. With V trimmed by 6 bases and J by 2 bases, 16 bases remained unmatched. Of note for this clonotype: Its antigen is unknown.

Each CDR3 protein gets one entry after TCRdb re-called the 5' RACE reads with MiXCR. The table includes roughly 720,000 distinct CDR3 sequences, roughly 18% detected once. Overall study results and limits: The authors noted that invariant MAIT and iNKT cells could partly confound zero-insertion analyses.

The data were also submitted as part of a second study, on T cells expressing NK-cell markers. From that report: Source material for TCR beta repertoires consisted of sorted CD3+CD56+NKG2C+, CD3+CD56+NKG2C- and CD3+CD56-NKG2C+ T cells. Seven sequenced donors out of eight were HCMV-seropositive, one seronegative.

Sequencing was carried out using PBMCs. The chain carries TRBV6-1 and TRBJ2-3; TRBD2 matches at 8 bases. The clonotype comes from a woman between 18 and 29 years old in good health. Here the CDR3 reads CASSPLFGSGGNTDTQYF. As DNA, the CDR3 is TGTGCCAGCAGCCCCCTCTTTGGGTCGGGGGGGAACACAGATACGCAGTATTTT.